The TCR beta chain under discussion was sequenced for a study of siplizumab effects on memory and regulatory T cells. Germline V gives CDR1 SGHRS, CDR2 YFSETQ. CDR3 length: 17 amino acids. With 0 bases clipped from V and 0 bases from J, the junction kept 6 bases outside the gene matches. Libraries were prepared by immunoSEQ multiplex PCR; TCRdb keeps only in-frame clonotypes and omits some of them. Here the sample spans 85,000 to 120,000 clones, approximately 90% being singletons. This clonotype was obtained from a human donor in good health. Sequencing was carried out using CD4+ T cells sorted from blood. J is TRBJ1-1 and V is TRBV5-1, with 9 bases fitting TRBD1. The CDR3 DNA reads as TGCGCCAGCAGCTTGGGGGACAGGGTGGAAGTGAACACTGAAGCTTTCTTT. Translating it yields CASSLGDRVEVNTEAFF.